What follows is one T cell receptor (beta chain) and its context. The CDR3 covers 13 residues. Germline assignment: CDR1 LGHDT and CDR2 YNNKEL (reference sequence). Trimming cost V 2 bases and J 10 bases, with 12 bases left between them. The record originates from a study of identical twins. TCRdb reanalysed the 5' RACE reads using MiXCR and keeps one entry per CDR3 protein. Here the sample spans 500,000 to 600,000 distinct CDR3 sequences, about 20% being singletons. This sample also appeared in a second study, on T cells expressing NK-cell markers.

J is TRBJ2-1 and V is TRBV3-1, with D possibly being TRBD2 (5 bases). The sequencing sample was made of CD4+ T cells sorted from blood. The receptor's source is a young woman in good health. The DNA for the CDR3 is TGTGCCAGCAGCCAACGAGGGTCGCAAGAGCAGTTCTTC. Translated, it gives CASSQRGSQEQFF.